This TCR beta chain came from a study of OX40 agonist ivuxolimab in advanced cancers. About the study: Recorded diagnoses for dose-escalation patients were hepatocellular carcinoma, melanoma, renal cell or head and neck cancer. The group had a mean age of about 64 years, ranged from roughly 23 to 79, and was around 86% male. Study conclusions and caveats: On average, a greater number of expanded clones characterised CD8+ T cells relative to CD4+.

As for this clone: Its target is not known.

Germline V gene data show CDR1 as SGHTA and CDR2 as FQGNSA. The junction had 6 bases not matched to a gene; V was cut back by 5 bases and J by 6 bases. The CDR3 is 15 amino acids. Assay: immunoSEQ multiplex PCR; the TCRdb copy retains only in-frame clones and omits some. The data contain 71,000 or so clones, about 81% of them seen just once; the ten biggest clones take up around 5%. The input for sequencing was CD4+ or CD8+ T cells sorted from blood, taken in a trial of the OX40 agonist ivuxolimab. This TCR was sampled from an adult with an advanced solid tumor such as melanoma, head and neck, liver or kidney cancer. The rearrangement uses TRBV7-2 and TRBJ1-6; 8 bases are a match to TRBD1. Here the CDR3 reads CASSLQGALNSPLHF. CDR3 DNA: TGTGCCAGCAGCCTCCAGGGGGCGCTTAATTCACCCCTCCACTTT.